These T cell receptor beta chains were read from a single sample in a study of OX40 agonist ivuxolimab in advanced cancers. Profiling relied on immunoSEQ multiplex PCR, and the TCRdb table lists in-frame clones only, not all of them. The sample carries 45,000 or so clones, more than 85% recorded once. Material: CD4+ or CD8+ T cells sorted from blood, obtained in a trial of the OX40 agonist ivuxolimab. The receptors were gathered from an adult with an advanced solid tumor such as melanoma, head and neck, liver or kidney cancer. The CDR3 runs from the conserved cysteine through the conserved F or W. Fields, in order: clone size, V gene, CDR3 length, D gene, J gene, CDR3 protein, CDR3 DNA. A D gene is named only where the DNA matches it firmly. For some rows the clone size is stated as once, few or many, or as a class when expanded; others skip it.

abundance: NA; v_gene: TRBV29-1; len: 15; d_gene: TRBD2; j_gene: TRBJ2-7; CDR3aa: CSVEKSLAGTYEQYF; CDR3nt: TGCAGCGTTGAGAAATCGCTAGCGGGGACCTACGAGCAGTACTTC
abundance: NA; v_gene: TRBV7-9; len: 16; d_gene: NA; j_gene: TRBJ2-1; CDR3aa: CASSLAWGDSYNEQFF; CDR3nt: TGTGCCAGCAGCTTAGCTTGGGGGGATAGCTACAATGAGCAGTTCTTC
abundance: NA; v_gene: TRBV5-6; len: 15; d_gene: NA; j_gene: TRBJ2-7; CDR3aa: CASSSYTDRPYEQYF; CDR3nt: TGTGCCAGCAGCTCCTACACCGACAGGCCCTACGAGCAGTACTTC
abundance: NA; v_gene: TRBV7-6; len: 15; d_gene: NA; j_gene: TRBJ2-7; CDR3aa: CASSLESEYDYEQYF; CDR3nt: TGTGCCAGCAGCTTAGAATCGGAGTATGACTACGAGCAGTACTTC
abundance: NA; v_gene: TRBV6-5; len: 16; d_gene: TRBD2; j_gene: TRBJ2-5; CDR3aa: CASSYSASGRDETQYF; CDR3nt: TGTGCCAGCAGTTACTCCGCTAGCGGGAGAGATGAGACCCAGTACTTC
abundance: NA; v_gene: TRBV7-9; len: 15; d_gene: TRBD1; j_gene: TRBJ2-1; CDR3aa: CASSLRTGVVNEQFF; CDR3nt: TGTGCCAGCAGCTTACGGACAGGGGTTGTTAATGAGCAGTTCTTC
abundance: few; v_gene: TRBV30; len: 14; d_gene: TRBD2; j_gene: TRBJ2-1; CDR3aa: CAWKAPAGGSEQFF; CDR3nt: TGTGCCTGGAAGGCCCCAGCGGGGGGGAGTGAGCAGTTCTTC
abundance: NA; v_gene: TRBV7-6; len: 14; d_gene: NA; j_gene: TRBJ2-7; CDR3aa: CASSPRGPSYEQYF; CDR3nt: TGTGCCAGCAGCCCCCGGGGGCCCTCCTACGAGCAGTACTTC
abundance: few; v_gene: TRBV5-1; len: 16; d_gene: NA; j_gene: TRBJ2-7; CDR3aa: CASSYTSQPSSYEQYF; CDR3nt: TGCGCCAGCAGCTACACGTCACAGCCCAGCTCCTACGAGCAGTACTTC
abundance: NA; v_gene: TRBV28; len: 15; d_gene: NA; j_gene: TRBJ2-1; CDR3aa: CASTHQGQSYNEQFF; CDR3nt: TGTGCCAGCACCCACCAGGGACAAAGCTACAATGAGCAGTTCTTC
abundance: NA; v_gene: TRBV27; len: 16; d_gene: TRBD2; j_gene: TRBJ2-7; CDR3aa: CASSSSGTSGLYEQYF; CDR3nt: TGTGCCAGCAGTTCATCAGGGACTAGCGGCTTATACGAGCAGTACTTC
abundance: NA; v_gene: TRBV28; len: 13; d_gene: TRBD2; j_gene: TRBJ2-7; CDR3aa: CASQSGSTNEQYF; CDR3nt: TGTGCCAGCCAGAGCGGGAGTACCAACGAGCAGTACTTC
abundance: NA; v_gene: TRBV14; len: 15; d_gene: NA; j_gene: TRBJ2-1; CDR3aa: CASSLTRGLGNEQFF; CDR3nt: TGTGCCAGCAGCCTTACCAGGGGTCTTGGGAATGAGCAGTTCTTC
abundance: NA; v_gene: TRBV4-3; len: 18; d_gene: NA; j_gene: TRBJ2-7; CDR3aa: CASSQMYDRRGPSYEQYF; CDR3nt: TGCGCCAGCAGCCAAATGTACGACAGGCGTGGCCCCTCCTACGAGCAGTACTTC
abundance: NA; v_gene: TRBV6-6; len: 16; d_gene: NA; j_gene: TRBJ2-2; CDR3aa: CASSLSASSHTGELFF; CDR3nt: TGTGCCAGCAGCCTTTCGGCGTCCAGCCACACCGGGGAGCTGTTTTTT
abundance: NA; v_gene: TRBV7-6; len: 18; d_gene: NA; j_gene: TRBJ1-1; CDR3aa: CASSHHRPGGRENTEAFF; CDR3nt: TGTGCCAGCAGCCATCATCGTCCCGGTGGCAGAGAGAACACTGAAGCTTTCTTT
abundance: NA; v_gene: TRBV9; len: 14; d_gene: TRBD2; j_gene: TRBJ2-1; CDR3aa: CASSVDSGGAEEFF; CDR3nt: TGTGCCAGCAGCGTAGATAGCGGGGGGGCCGAAGAGTTCTTC
abundance: NA; v_gene: TRBV28; len: 14; d_gene: NA; j_gene: TRBJ2-7; CDR3aa: CASSFGSGSYEQYF; CDR3nt: TGTGCCAGCAGTTTTGGTAGCGGCTCCTACGAGCAGTACTTC
abundance: NA; v_gene: TRBV7-8; len: 17; d_gene: TRBD1; j_gene: TRBJ2-1; CDR3aa: CASSPGQGTSSYNEQFF; CDR3nt: TGTGCCAGCAGCCCGGGACAGGGGACGAGCTCCTACAATGAGCAGTTCTTC
abundance: medium-sized; v_gene: TRBV6-5; len: 15; d_gene: NA; j_gene: TRBJ1-5; CDR3aa: CASSYRQGSNQPQHF; CDR3nt: TGTGCCAGCAGTTACCGGCAGGGGAGCAATCAGCCCCAGCATTTT
abundance: NA; v_gene: TRBV6-5; len: 15; d_gene: NA; j_gene: TRBJ2-5; CDR3aa: CASRSSLALQETQYF; CDR3nt: TGTGCCAGCAGGTCCTCTTTGGCTCTCCAAGAGACCCAGTACTTC
abundance: few; v_gene: TRBV5-1; len: 16; d_gene: TRBD2; j_gene: TRBJ2-1; CDR3aa: CASSREGTSGYNEQFF; CDR3nt: TGCGCCAGCAGCAGGGAGGGGACTAGCGGCTACAATGAGCAGTTCTTC
abundance: NA; v_gene: TRBV4-1; len: 16; d_gene: NA; j_gene: TRBJ2-7; CDR3aa: CASSPRTESLSYEQYF; CDR3nt: TGCGCCAGCAGCCCCCGGACTGAAAGTCTGTCCTACGAGCAGTACTTC
abundance: once; v_gene: TRBV13; len: 14; d_gene: NA; j_gene: TRBJ1-2; CDR3aa: CASSPEQGNYGYTF; CDR3nt: TGTGCCAGCAGCCCGGAACAGGGAAACTATGGCTACACCTTC
abundance: NA; v_gene: TRBV30; len: 15; d_gene: NA; j_gene: TRBJ2-1; CDR3aa: CAWTMGRPSYNEQFF; CDR3nt: TGTGCCTGGACCATGGGGAGGCCCTCCTACAATGAGCAGTTCTTC
abundance: NA; v_gene: TRBV9; len: 15; d_gene: TRBD1; j_gene: TRBJ1-4; CDR3aa: CASSVGTGANEKLFF; CDR3nt: TGTGCCAGCAGCGTAGGCACAGGGGCCAATGAAAAACTGTTTTTT
abundance: few; v_gene: TRBV7-6; len: 17; d_gene: TRBD2; j_gene: TRBJ2-7; CDR3aa: CASSSGLAGEYRYEQYF; CDR3nt: TGTGCCAGCAGCTCCGGACTAGCGGGGGAGTACCGATACGAGCAGTACTTC
abundance: once; v_gene: TRBV5-1; len: 14; d_gene: NA; j_gene: TRBJ2-7; CDR3aa: CASRGDGSGSEQYF; CDR3nt: TGCGCCAGCAGAGGGGACGGGTCAGGATCCGAGCAGTACTTC
abundance: NA; v_gene: TRBV5-1; len: 14; d_gene: TRBD1; j_gene: TRBJ2-1; CDR3aa: CASSLGTGANEQFF; CDR3nt: TGCGCCAGCAGCCTTGGGACAGGGGCGAATGAGCAGTTCTTC